Listed below are T cell receptor beta chains from one sample, sequenced in a study of OX40 agonist ivuxolimab in advanced cancers. TCRdb keeps only in-frame clones here, not all; method: immunoSEQ multiplex PCR. The sample holds some 60,000 clones, 84% seen once. This sample comprised CD4+ or CD8+ T cells sorted from blood, obtained in a trial of the OX40 agonist ivuxolimab. These TCRs come from an adult with an advanced solid tumor such as melanoma, head and neck, liver or kidney cancer. Both conserved end residues are part of each CDR3.

CDR3: CASSYRGGSEEKLFF
J: TRBJ1-4
V: TRBV9

CDR3: CASSPRGDRGAAQYF
J: TRBJ2-5
V: TRBV18

CDR3: CASSYSLPIGAPTQYF
J: TRBJ2-5
V: TRBV6-5

CDR3: CASSPRGGDSYEQYF
J: TRBJ2-7
V: TRBV5-1

CDR3: CASSSFRRAGIGNQPQHF
J: TRBJ1-5
V: TRBV19

CDR3: CASSSSYTQYF
J: TRBJ2-3
V: TRBV27

CDR3: CASSWDIRNTIYF
J: TRBJ1-3
V: TRBV5-4

CDR3: CASSQGVLAGRYEQYF
J: TRBJ2-7
V: TRBV4-2

CDR3: CASSEGLAADNEQFF
J: TRBJ2-1
V: TRBV2

CDR3: CASSSPEAGAFF
J: TRBJ1-1
V: TRBV2

CDR3: CASSPLEQYF
J: TRBJ2-7
V: TRBV7-9

CDR3: CASTNPSSADTGELFF
J: TRBJ2-2
V: TRBV9

CDR3: CASSTQGYSGNTIYF
J: TRBJ1-3
V: TRBV19

CDR3: CASSPLGLPGEPQHF
J: TRBJ1-5
V: TRBV19

CDR3: CASSPSGFTDTQYF
J: TRBJ2-3
V: TRBV11-3

CDR3: CASSQGLAQETQYF
J: TRBJ2-5
V: TRBV14

CDR3: CASSARDRVYGYTF
J: TRBJ1-2
V: TRBV6-1

CDR3: CAWSADMETQYF
J: TRBJ2-5
V: TRBV30

CDR3: CASGPTVSGNTIYF
J: TRBJ1-3
V: TRBV12-5

CDR3: CASSPDRDVREQYF
J: TRBJ2-5
V: TRBV7-2

CDR3: CASSLVSRHSTDTQYF
J: TRBJ2-3
V: TRBV7-8

CDR3: CASSPGQGGYQPQHF
J: TRBJ1-5
V: TRBV4-3

CDR3: CAISRGEETQYF
J: TRBJ2-5
V: TRBV10-3